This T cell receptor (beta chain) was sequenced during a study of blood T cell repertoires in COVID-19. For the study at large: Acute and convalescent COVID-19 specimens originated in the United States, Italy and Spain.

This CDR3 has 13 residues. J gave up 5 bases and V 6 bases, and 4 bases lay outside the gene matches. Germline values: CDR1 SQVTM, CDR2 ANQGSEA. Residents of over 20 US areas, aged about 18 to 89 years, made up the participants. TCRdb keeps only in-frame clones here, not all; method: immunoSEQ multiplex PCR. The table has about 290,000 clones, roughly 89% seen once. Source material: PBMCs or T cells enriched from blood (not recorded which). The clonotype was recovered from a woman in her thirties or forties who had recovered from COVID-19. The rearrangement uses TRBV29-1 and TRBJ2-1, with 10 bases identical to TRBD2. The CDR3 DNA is TGCAGCGTGATGGGACTAGCGAACAATGAGCAGTTCTTC. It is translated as CSVMGLANNEQFF.